This T cell receptor beta chain was sequenced during a study of identifying expanded T cells in peripheral blood. Collection occurred without any documented infections or immune events in donors. As regards this clone: Antigen unknown.

The germline V gene has CDR1 LNHDA and CDR2 SQIVND (reference sequence). The V gene end was trimmed by 5 bases and the J gene end by 3 bases; junction bases not matched to a gene: 6. CDR3 length equals 15 residues. Study results and limitations: Roughly two-week clone count variance significantly increased as total template count grew. Technical replicates showed approximately 1.2 changed clones; two weeks about 16.4; four weeks 19.

Method: immunoSEQ multiplex PCR; TCRdb's copy keeps in-frame clones and lacks some. The data show some 99,000 clones, with 88% seen just once and around 8.3% held by the top ten. The rearrangement links TRBV19 to TRBJ1-4; TRBD1 agrees at 7 bases. The sequencing sample was made of blood. This clonotype was sampled from a person between 18 and 69 years old in good health. For the CDR3, the DNA is TGTGCCAGTAGTGCAGACAGGGACCCTAATGAAAAACTGTTTTTT. Translated: CASSADRDPNEKLFF.